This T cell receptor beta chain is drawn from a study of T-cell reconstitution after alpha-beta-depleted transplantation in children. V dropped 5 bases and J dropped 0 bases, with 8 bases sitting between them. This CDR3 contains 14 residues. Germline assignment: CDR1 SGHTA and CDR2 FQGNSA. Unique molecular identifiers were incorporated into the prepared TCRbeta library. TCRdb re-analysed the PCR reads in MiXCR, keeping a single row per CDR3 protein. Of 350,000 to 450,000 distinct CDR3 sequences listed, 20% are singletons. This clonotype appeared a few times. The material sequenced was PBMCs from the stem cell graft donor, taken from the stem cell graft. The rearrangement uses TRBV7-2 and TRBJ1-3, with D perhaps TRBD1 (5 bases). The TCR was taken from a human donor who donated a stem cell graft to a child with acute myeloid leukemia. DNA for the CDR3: TGTGCCAGCAGCCCCGGGACCTCTGGAAACACCATATATTTT. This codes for CASSPGTSGNTIYF.